This TCR beta chain is from a study of T cells in Graves' hyperthyroidism and ophthalmopathy. Study-wide findings and caveats: Before onset, by a median of around six months, the model predicted ophthalmopathy.

After removal of 1 base from V and 4 bases from J, the junction contained 3 bases not matched to a gene. The CDR3 covers 13 residues. Germline assignment: CDR1 DFQATT and CDR2 SNEGSKA (reference sequence). The sample holds a few counts of this clonotype. Its antigen is as yet unknown. Amplification of TCR beta CDR3 regions used RNA as the template. HTBI primers drove first-round RT-PCR of the TCR CDR3. TCRdb passed the multiplex PCR reads through MiXCR, listing each CDR3 protein once. The sample yields 560,000 or so distinct CDR3 sequences, just over 45% seen once. Exclusions: uncontrolled infection, other autoimmune disease, pregnancy, lactation. Diagnosis relied on clinical symptoms, serum thyroxine and TRAb, thyroid ultrasound and orbital computed tomography.

The clonotype comes from a woman aged 18-29 years with Graves' hyperthyroidism. Sequencing was done on a sample of peripheral blood or thyroid tissue (not recorded which). The chain employs TRBV20-1 and TRBJ1-2; TRBD1 aligns across 7 bases. The CDR3 sequence: CSARGQGGYGYTF. DNA for the CDR3: TGCAGTGCTAGAGGACAGGGAGGCTATGGCTACACCTTC.